One and the same sample provided the 28 T cell receptor beta chains below, sequenced in a study of shared clonotypes between healthy human individuals. Profiled with immunoSEQ multiplex PCR; TCRdb holds only in-frame clones, not every one. The sample has 2 million to 2.5 million clones; around 92% are singletons. The sequenced sample was naive CD4+ T cells from PBMCs. Indicated subset: CD45RA+ positively selected. The receptors were gathered from a man aged 18 to 29 in good health. Some clones in this sample may be carry-over from other donors' samples.

The V and J genes are TRBV14 and TRBJ2-4, with unresolved D. The CDR3 loop spans 14 amino acids. Trimming removed 4 bases at V and 0 bases at J, with 7 bases between. Germline V CDR1 and CDR2: SGHDN, FVKESK. CDR3 sequence (DNA): TGTGCCAGCAGCCCCCCAGTAGCCAAAAACATTCAGTACTTC. This codes for CASSPPVAKNIQYF.

The rearrangement uses TRBV7-9 and TRBJ2-2, with 7 positions matching TRBD2. Per the germline V gene, CDR1 is SEHNR and CDR2 is FQNEAQ (reference sequence). This CDR3 is built from 16 residues. The V gene end was trimmed by 1 base and the J gene end by 1 base; junction bases not matched to a gene: 3. The CDR3 here is CASSLDGGRNTGELFF. The CDR3, as DNA: TGTGCCAGCAGCTTAGACGGCGGGAGGAACACCGGGGAGCTGTTTTTT.

The chain has TRBV29-1 and TRBJ2-2; D could derive from TRBD1 or TRBD2 (5 bases each). CDR1 is SQVTM, CDR2 ANQGSEA, per germline. The CDR3 extends over 13 amino acids. V shed 4 bases and J shed 5 bases, with 11 bases lying between them. DNA for the CDR3: TGCAGCGTTGGGGGGTATCGAACCGGGGAGCTGTTTTTT. This gives the protein CSVGGYRTGELFF.

This chain links TRBV7-3 with TRBJ2-2, with D maybe TRBD1 (5 bases). CDR3 length equals 15 residues. Germline V CDR1 and CDR2: SGHTA, FQGTGA. Trimming removed 5 bases at V and 0 bases at J, with 10 bases between. CDR3 amino acids: CASSQWGPNTGELFF. The CDR3 region has the DNA TGTGCCAGCAGCCAGTGGGGCCCGAACACCGGGGAGCTGTTTTTT.

The chain carries TRBV5-1 and TRBJ1-2; no definite D call. Germline V gene data show CDR1 as SGHRS and CDR2 as YFSETQ. V lost 1 base, J lost 5 bases, and 9 bases lay in between. The CDR3 contains 13 residues. The CDR3 DNA reads TGCGCCAGCAGCTTGCAGACGGCTTATGGCTACACCTTC. The encoded protein is CASSLQTAYGYTF.

The rearrangement links TRBV6-5 to TRBJ1-5, with a possible D match to TRBD1 (6 bases). Germline assignment: CDR1 MNHEY and CDR2 SVGAGI. Trimming removed 2 bases at V and 3 bases at J, with 8 bases between. The CDR3 has 14 amino acids. CDR3 region: CASSYTGINQPQHF. As DNA, the CDR3 is TGTGCCAGCAGTTACACAGGGATCAATCAGCCCCAGCATTTT.

The rearrangement joins TRBV28 to TRBJ2-1; D uncertain. V was shortened by 1 base and J by 10 bases, with 14 bases between the two germline ends. The germline gives CDR1 MDHEN, CDR2 SYDVKM. The length of the CDR3 is 14 residues. CDR3 nucleotides: TGTGCCAGCAGTTTATTTGCCAGTGGATGGGAGCAGTTCTTC. Translating gives CASSLFASGWEQFF.

CDR3 residues: CASSLGGPGGGYTF. In nucleotides, the CDR3 is TGTGCCAGCAGTTTGGGCGGGCCTGGCGGTGGCTACACCTTC. The chain has TRBV28 and TRBJ1-2; D not certain. Germline V gene data show CDR1 as MDHEN and CDR2 as SYDVKM. Deletions cut 3 bases from V and 7 bases from J, with 15 bases between. The CDR3 totals 14 residues.

This sequence joins TRBV6-5 and TRBJ1-5, with 7 bases fitting TRBD1. Trimming cost V 9 bases and J 3 bases; bases outside gene matches: 8. Germline CDR1 reads MNHEY; CDR2 reads SVGAGI. The CDR3 totals 14 residues. The CDR3 loop is CASRRDSNNQPQHF. For the CDR3, the DNA is TGTGCCAGTCGCCGGGACAGTAACAATCAGCCCCAGCATTTT.

In the case of this clone: The same CDR3 can be traced to other DNA sequences in this sample. This chain's CDR3 is CASSSDGNSGNTIYF. DNA of the CDR3: TGCGCCAGCAGCTCGGACGGGAACTCTGGAAACACCATATATTTT. The rearrangement links TRBV5-1 to TRBJ1-3; D not certain. The V and J ends lost 3 bases and 0 bases respectively, with 10 bases between them. The germline gives CDR1 SGHRS, CDR2 YFSETQ. The CDR3 covers 15 residues.

As to this clone: Distinct nucleotide sequences in the sample also encode this CDR3. V usage is TRBV6-5 and J usage is TRBJ1-1; possibly TRBD1 for D (5 bases). This CDR3 is built from 11 residues. Germline values: CDR1 MNHEY, CDR2 SVGAGI. The V end lost 7 bases, the J end lost 5 bases, and 8 bases lay between the germline ends. Here the CDR3 reads CASTRGTEAFF. DNA for the CDR3: TGTGCCAGCACCCGGGGGACTGAAGCTTTCTTT.

This clone was observed a single time. J is TRBJ2-7 and V is TRBV9; D gene uncertain. Looked up from germline, CDR1 is SGDLS and CDR2 is YYNGEE. The CDR3 is 15 residues long. Trimming left V 0 bases short and J 5 bases short, with 15 bases between. CDR3 sequence reads: CASSVATAPPHEQYF. CDR3 nucleotides: TGTGCCAGCAGCGTAGCTACAGCCCCTCCGCACGAGCAGTACTTC.

The rearrangement links TRBV4-1 to TRBJ2-7; D possibly corresponds to TRBD1 (6 bases). Germline V lookup: CDR1 MGHRA, CDR2 YSYEKL. V was cut by 6 bases and J by 3 bases, with 12 bases left in between. The length of the CDR3 is 13 residues. CDR3 bases: TGCGCCAGCAGGCCAACAGGGAGCTACGAGCAGTACTTC. It yields the protein CASRPTGSYEQYF.

The genes are TRBV6-6 and TRBJ2-7, with TRBD1 identical over 7 bases. CDR1 and CDR2 from the germline V gene are MNHNY and SVGAGI (reference sequence). The CDR3 totals 14 residues. Losses at the gene ends were 9 bases for V and 0 bases for J; bases not matched to a gene: 8. The CDR3 DNA follows: TGTGCCAGTACGGGACAGCTTTCCTCCTACGAGCAGTACTTC. Its protein is CASTGQLSSYEQYF.

As to this clone: Within the sample, other DNA sequences also encode this same CDR3. This rearrangement joins TRBV19 to TRBJ1-1; D possibly corresponds to TRBD1 (5 bases). CDR1 is LNHDA and CDR2 is SQIVND in the germline V gene (reference sequence). The CDR3 is made up of 15 amino acids. Deletions cut 3 bases from V and 0 bases from J, with 11 bases between. In DNA, the CDR3 is TGTGCCAGTAGTATTCGGGGGTCCATGAACACTGAAGCTTTCTTT. It specifies CASSIRGSMNTEAFF.

This chain uses TRBV28 with TRBJ1-5, with TRBD1 identical over 7 bases. CDR3 size: 13 residues. Germline V gene sequence: CDR1 MDHEN, CDR2 SYDVKM. V dropped 9 bases and J dropped 5; count of bases not matched to a gene: 7. CDR3 region: CASLDRRYQPQHF. DNA of the CDR3: TGTGCCAGTCTGGACAGGAGGTATCAGCCCCAGCATTTT.

The V gene is TRBV28, the J gene TRBJ1-2; tentative D call: TRBD1 (6 bases). Trimming took 6 bases from V and 6 from J, leaving 20 bases between them. In germline, CDR1 is MDHEN, CDR2 SYDVKM. CDR3 length: 15 amino acids. For the CDR3, the DNA is TGTGCCAGCAGCCATCGGCCTGGCAGGGGAGATGGCTACACCTTC. It codes for CASSHRPGRGDGYTF.

The chain joins TRBV4-3 to TRBJ2-6; 7 bases agree with TRBD2. V lost 0 bases and J lost 3; bases outside the gene matches: 11. The V gene's germline CDR1 is LGHNA and CDR2 YSLEER. The CDR3 covers 19 residues. The CDR3 loop is CASSQDWSAGVGGANVLTF. Written as DNA, the CDR3 is TGCGCCAGCAGCCAAGATTGGTCGGCGGGAGTCGGTGGGGCCAACGTCCTGACTTTC.

In this sample, this clone turned up once. The chain combines TRBV5-4 with TRBJ1-1, with D perhaps TRBD1 (5 bases). Trimming removed 5 bases from V and 3 bases from J, with 20 bases in between. This CDR3 is built from 16 residues. CDR1 is SGHNT and CDR2 is YYREEE in the germline V gene (reference sequence). In DNA, the CDR3 is TGTGCCAGCAGTCCCGGGACGTCGTGGCAAGACACTGAAGCTTTCTTT. Residues: CASSPGTSWQDTEAFF.

The rearrangement joins TRBV28 to TRBJ2-7; weak D call: TRBD1 (5 bases). In germline, CDR1 is MDHEN, CDR2 SYDVKM. The CDR3 has 12 residues. V gave up 7 bases and J gave up 4 bases, with 11 bases separating them. CDR3: CASMQGRYEQYF. The CDR3 DNA reads TGTGCCAGCATGCAGGGTCGTTACGAGCAGTACTTC.

This clone appeared a single time. The V call is TRBV28, the J call TRBJ1-1, with D perhaps TRBD1 (5 bases). This CDR3 spans 15 amino acids. From germline, CDR1 is MDHEN and CDR2 SYDVKM. With 5 bases removed from V and 4 bases from J, the gap between germline ends came to 17 bases. CDR3 nucleotides: TGTGCCAGCAGTCCCCTCGGGGGATTTGGCACTGAAGCTTTCTTT. Protein: CASSPLGGFGTEAFF.

In its sample, this clone was seen once. The sample carries other DNA sequences with the same CDR3. The chain carries TRBV4-2 and TRBJ2-1; 7 nucleotides line up with TRBD2. The CDR3 sequence is 16 residues long. Germline V gene data show CDR1 as LGHNA and CDR2 as YNFKEQ. With 0 bases clipped from V and 0 bases from J, the junction kept 2 bases outside the gene matches. DNA of the CDR3: TGTGCCAGCAGCCAAGAAGGCGGGAGCTCCTACAATGAGCAGTTCTTC. Encoded protein: CASSQEGGSSYNEQFF.

This clone has just a few counts. The chain uses TRBV30 and TRBJ1-1; maybe TRBD1 (6 bases). From germline, CDR1 is GTSNPN and CDR2 SVGIG (reference sequence). V was shortened by 0 bases and J by 7 bases, with 9 bases between the two germline ends. The CDR3 contains 12 residues. Here the CDR3 reads CAWSVGGDEAFF. CDR3 coding DNA: TGTGCCTGGAGTGTAGGGGGGGATGAAGCTTTCTTT. The complete variable domain, with remaining parts taken from reference TRBV30 and TRBJ1-1, reads SQTIHQWPATLVQPVGSPLSLECTVEGTSNPNLYWYRQAAGRGLQLLFYSVGIGQISSEVPQNLSASRPQDRQFILSSKKLLLSDSGFYLCAWSVGGDEAFFGQGTRLTVV.

The gene calls are TRBV5-6 and TRBJ2-7, with D possibly TRBD2 on 5 matching bases. In germline, CDR1 is SGHDT, CDR2 YYEEEE. The CDR3 runs to 16 residues. V dropped 2 bases and J dropped 7 bases, with 22 bases sitting between them. CDR3 loop: CASSFDLSTGVDEQYF. The CDR3 nucleotides read TGTGCCAGCAGCTTCGATCTCTCCACCGGGGTAGATGAGCAGTACTTC.

Here the CDR3 reads CASSRQGARADTQYF. CDR3 DNA sequence: TGTGCCAGCAGTCGACAGGGAGCACGGGCAGATACGCAGTATTTT. This chain joins TRBV28 and TRBJ2-3; TRBD1 agrees at 7 bases. V was pared by 5 bases and J by 4 bases, with 9 bases of the junction left unmatched. CDR1 and CDR2 (germline): MDHEN, SYDVKM. The CDR3 contains 15 residues.

The chain couples TRBV5-1 to TRBJ2-7; TRBD2 is a possible D gene (5 bases). Trimming removed 0 bases at V and 3 bases at J, with 13 bases between. This CDR3 is 15 amino acids long. The germline gives CDR1 SGHRS, CDR2 YFSETQ. The CDR3 spells CASSLVGGQNYEQYF. Here the CDR3 DNA reads TGCGCCAGCAGCTTGGTGGGCGGGCAAAACTACGAGCAGTACTTC.

The chain carries TRBV7-9 and TRBJ2-1; D perhaps matches TRBD2 (6 bases). This CDR3 has 19 amino acids. Trimming removed 4 bases from V and 4 bases from J, with 26 bases in between. Germline loops: CDR1 SEHNR, CDR2 FQNEAQ (reference sequence). CDR3 in DNA: TGTGCCAGCAGCTCGCCAATAGCCGGCAGCGGGCCCCTATACAATGAGCAGTTCTTC. It encodes CASSSPIAGSGPLYNEQFF.

V and J are TRBV6-5 and TRBJ1-5; no reliable D call. The CDR3 contains 15 residues. Germline assignment: CDR1 MNHEY and CDR2 SVGAGI. V lost 5 bases and J 7 bases, leaving 18 bases between the germline ends. In DNA form, the CDR3 reads TGTGCCAGCAGTCGCCGAGGTGGGGAGGAGCAGCCCCAGCATTTT. This gives the protein CASSRRGGEEQPQHF.